The subject of this entry is one TCR beta chain. Clones were sequenced by immunoSEQ multiplex PCR, and TCRdb holds only the in-frame ones, with some missing. The repertoire holds roughly 420,000 clones, with 85% to 90% as singletons. The sample's treatment: 15 to 20 received Ad26.COV2.S at low or high dose, single or two shots; about five received placebo; per-sample allocation not given. Vaccine and placebo recipients were sampled on day 63 after the first injection. The study used a vaccine consisting of an Ad26 vector that expressed Wuhan-strain SARS-CoV-2 spike. These data are taken from a study of Ad26.COV2.S vaccination and SARS-CoV-2 variants. The V gene lost 2 bases and the J gene lost 0 bases, with 14 bases spanning the gap. The CDR3 runs 18 residues. Germline V gene sequence: CDR1 SGHVS, CDR2 FNYEAQ.

This clonotype originated in a person aged 18-60 years who received the Ad26.COV2.S COVID-19 vaccine or a placebo. The chain joins TRBV7-6 to TRBJ1-6; TRBD1 is a possible D gene (6 bases). The sample consisted of peripheral blood, taken in a trial of Ad26.COV2.S vaccine versus placebo. CDR3 sequence reads: CASSLRGEPSSYNSPLHF. The CDR3 DNA reads as TGTGCCAGCAGCTTAAGGGGGGAGCCTAGCTCCTATAATTCACCCCTCCACTTT.